This TCR beta chain comes out of a study of cytomegalovirus exposure and HLA in healthy donors. Trimming took 7 bases from V and 7 from J, leaving 22 bases between them. The CDR3 contains 15 residues. The germline V gene encodes CDR1 MNHNY and CDR2 SVGAGI (reference sequence). Findings of the study overall: In a later analysis, TCR association rates varied by HLA locus: DRB1 most, HLA-C fewest.

PCR primers comprised 60 Vbeta and 13 Jbeta primers. Repertoires were generated with immunoSEQ multiplex PCR, while TCRdb's copy carries only in-frame clones and drops some. The data show 100,000 or so clones, around 70% seen once. Concerning this clone: Its antigen is not known.

The sequencing sample was made of PBMCs. This clonotype originated in a man aged 50 to 59 in good health and CMV-seronegative. The rearrangement uses TRBV6-6 and TRBJ1-2, with D possibly matching TRBD1 (5 bases). CDR3 in DNA: TGTGCCAGCACCGACTCTAAGTCGGGGGACGGTGGCTACACCTTC. Amino acid sequence: CASTDSKSGDGGYTF.